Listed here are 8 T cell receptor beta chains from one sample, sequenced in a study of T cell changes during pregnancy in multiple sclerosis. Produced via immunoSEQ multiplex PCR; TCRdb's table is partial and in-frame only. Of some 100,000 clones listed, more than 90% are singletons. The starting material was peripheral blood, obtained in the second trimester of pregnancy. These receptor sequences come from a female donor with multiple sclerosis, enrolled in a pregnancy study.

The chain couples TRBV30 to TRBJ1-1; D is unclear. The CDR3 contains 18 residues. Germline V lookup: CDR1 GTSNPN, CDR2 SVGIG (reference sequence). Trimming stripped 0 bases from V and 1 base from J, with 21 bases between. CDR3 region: CAWSVLFAAGRKNTEAFF. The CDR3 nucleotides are TGTGCCTGGAGTGTACTTTTTGCGGCTGGCAGAAAGAACACTGAAGCTTTCTTT.

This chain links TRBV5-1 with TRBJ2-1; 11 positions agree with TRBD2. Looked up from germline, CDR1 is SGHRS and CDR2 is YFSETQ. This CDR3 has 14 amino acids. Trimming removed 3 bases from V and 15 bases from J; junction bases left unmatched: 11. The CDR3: CASSSSLAGGFRFF. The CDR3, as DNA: TGCGCCAGCAGCTCGTCCTTAGCGGGGGGGTTCAGGTTCTTC.

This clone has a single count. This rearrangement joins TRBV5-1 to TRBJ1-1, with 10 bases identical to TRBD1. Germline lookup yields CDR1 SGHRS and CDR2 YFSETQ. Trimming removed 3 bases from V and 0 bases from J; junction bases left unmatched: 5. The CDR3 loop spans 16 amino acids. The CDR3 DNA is TGCGCCAGCAGCTCCAGACAGGGGGCCCTGAACACTGAAGCTTTCTTT. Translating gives CASSSRQGALNTEAFF.

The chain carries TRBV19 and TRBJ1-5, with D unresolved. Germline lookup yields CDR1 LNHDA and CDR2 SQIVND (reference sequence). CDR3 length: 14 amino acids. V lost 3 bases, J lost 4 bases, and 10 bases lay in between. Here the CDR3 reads CASSMIGGNQPQHF. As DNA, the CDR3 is TGTGCCAGTAGTATGATAGGAGGGAATCAGCCCCAGCATTTT.

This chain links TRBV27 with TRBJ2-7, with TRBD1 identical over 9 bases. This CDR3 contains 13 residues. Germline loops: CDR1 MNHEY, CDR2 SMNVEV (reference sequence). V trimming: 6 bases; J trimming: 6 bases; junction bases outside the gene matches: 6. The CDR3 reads CASSRDRAREQYF. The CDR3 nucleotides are TGTGCCAGCAGCCGGGACAGGGCGCGCGAGCAGTACTTC.

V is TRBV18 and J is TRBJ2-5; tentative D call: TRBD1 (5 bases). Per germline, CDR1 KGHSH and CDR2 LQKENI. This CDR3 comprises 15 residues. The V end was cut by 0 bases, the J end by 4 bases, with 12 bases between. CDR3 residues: CASSPPVRVRETQYF. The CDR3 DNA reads TGTGCCAGCTCACCACCGGTCAGGGTGCGAGAGACCCAGTACTTC.

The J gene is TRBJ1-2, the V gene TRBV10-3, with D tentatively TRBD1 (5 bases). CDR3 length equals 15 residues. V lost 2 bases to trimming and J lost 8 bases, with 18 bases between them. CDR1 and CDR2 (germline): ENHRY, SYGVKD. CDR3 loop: CAISELQGAIGGYTF. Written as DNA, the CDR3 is TGTGCCATCAGTGAGCTCCAGGGCGCCATAGGGGGCTACACCTTC.

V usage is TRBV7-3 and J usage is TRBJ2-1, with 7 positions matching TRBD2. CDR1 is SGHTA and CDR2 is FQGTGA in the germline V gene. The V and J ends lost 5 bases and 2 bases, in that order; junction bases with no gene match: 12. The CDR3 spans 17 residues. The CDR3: CASSPKTSRGAYNEQFF. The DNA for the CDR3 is TGTGCCAGCAGCCCGAAGACTAGCCGAGGAGCCTACAATGAGCAGTTCTTC.